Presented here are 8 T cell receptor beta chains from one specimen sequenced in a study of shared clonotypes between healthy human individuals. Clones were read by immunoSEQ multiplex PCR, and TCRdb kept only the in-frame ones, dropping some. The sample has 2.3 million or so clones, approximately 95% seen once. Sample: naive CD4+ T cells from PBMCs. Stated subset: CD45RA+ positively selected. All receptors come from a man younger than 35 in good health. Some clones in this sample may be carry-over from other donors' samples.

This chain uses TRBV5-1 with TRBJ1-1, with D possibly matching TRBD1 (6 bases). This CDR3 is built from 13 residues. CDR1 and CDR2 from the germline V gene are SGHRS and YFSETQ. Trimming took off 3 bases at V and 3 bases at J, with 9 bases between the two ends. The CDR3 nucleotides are TGCGCCAGCAGCTCGAGGGGGGACACTGAAGCTTTCTTT. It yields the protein CASSSRGDTEAFF.

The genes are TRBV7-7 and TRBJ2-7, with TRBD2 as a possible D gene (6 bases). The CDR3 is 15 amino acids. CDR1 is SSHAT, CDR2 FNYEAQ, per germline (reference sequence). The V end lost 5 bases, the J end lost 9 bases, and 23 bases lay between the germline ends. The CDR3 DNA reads TGTGCCAGCAGCCCCTTCCGGGGGAGTCCCGACGGGCAGTACTTC. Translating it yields CASSPFRGSPDGQYF.

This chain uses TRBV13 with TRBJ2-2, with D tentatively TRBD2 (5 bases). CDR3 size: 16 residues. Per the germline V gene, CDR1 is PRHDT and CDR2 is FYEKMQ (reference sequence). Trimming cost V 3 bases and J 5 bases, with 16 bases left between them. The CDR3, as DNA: TGTGCCAGCAGCTTCCCCGCGGGCCTAAAGACCGGGGAGCTGTTTTTT. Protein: CASSFPAGLKTGELFF. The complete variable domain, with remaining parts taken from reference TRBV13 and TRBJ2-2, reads AAGVIQSPRHLIKEKRETATLKCYPIPRHDTVYWYQQGPGQDPQFLISFYEKMQSDKGSIPDRFSAQQFSDYHSELNMSSLELGDSALYFCASSFPAGLKTGELFFGEGSRLTVL.

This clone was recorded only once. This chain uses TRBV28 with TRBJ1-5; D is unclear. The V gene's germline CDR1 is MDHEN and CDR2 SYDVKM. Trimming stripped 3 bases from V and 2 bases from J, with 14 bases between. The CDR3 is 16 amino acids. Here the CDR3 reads CASSFLRGSGNQPQHF. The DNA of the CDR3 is TGTGCCAGCAGTTTTTTGCGGGGAAGTGGCAATCAGCCCCAGCATTTT.

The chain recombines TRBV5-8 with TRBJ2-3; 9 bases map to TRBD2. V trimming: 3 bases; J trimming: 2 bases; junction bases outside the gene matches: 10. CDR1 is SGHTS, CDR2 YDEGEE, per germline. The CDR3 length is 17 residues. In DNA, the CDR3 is TGTGCCAGCAGCTGGCGCGGGAGGGCCTTTTCCACAGATACGCAGTATTTT. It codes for CASSWRGRAFSTDTQYF.

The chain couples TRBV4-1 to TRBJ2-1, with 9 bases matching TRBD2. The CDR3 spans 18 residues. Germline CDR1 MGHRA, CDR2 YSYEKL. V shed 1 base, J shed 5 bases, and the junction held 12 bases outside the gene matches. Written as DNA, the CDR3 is TGCGCCAGCAGCCAAGGTGGCAGGGGTAGCGGGGGAAACAATGAGCAGTTCTTC. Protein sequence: CASSQGGRGSGGNNEQFF.

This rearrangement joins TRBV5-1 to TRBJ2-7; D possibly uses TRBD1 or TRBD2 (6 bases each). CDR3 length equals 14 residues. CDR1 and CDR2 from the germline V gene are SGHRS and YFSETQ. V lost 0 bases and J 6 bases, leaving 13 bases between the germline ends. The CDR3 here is CASSLDGGPGEQYF. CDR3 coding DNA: TGCGCCAGCAGCTTGGATGGGGGGCCGGGCGAGCAGTACTTC.

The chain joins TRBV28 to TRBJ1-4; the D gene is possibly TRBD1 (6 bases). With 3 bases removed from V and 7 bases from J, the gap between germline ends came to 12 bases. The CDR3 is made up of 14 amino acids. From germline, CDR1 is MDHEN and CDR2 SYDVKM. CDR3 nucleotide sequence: TGTGCCAGCAGTTTGGTGAAGGGGGGTGAAAAACTGTTTTTT. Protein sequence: CASSLVKGGEKLFF. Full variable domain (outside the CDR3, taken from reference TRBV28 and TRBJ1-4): DVKVTQSSRYLVKRTGEKVFLECVQDMDHENMFWYRQDPGLGLRLIYFSYDVKMKEKGDIPEGYSVSREKKERFSLILESASTNQTSMYLCASSLVKGGEKLFFGSGTQLSVL.